This T cell receptor beta chain was profiled in a study of cytomegalovirus exposure and HLA in healthy donors. The PCR made use of 60 Vbeta and 13 Jbeta primers. Some clones are missing from TCRdb's copy, which holds only in-frame ones; the method was immunoSEQ multiplex PCR. The sample contains 75,000 to 100,000 clones, approximately 74% of which appear only once. The germline V gene encodes CDR1 SGHVS and CDR2 FQNEAQ. Germline trimming cut 5 bases from V and 4 bases from J; bases unmatched to any gene: 4. CDR3 length equals 14 residues. Sequenced sample: PBMCs. The sequence was obtained from a woman aged 70-85 years in good health and CMV-seropositive. The genes are TRBV7-8 and TRBJ1-4; 7 nucleotides align to TRBD1. CDR3 residues: CASSLRDSNEKLFF. CDR3 DNA: TGTGCCAGCAGCCTCCGGGACAGTAATGAAAAACTGTTTTTT.